This T cell receptor (beta chain) was recovered during a study of regulatory T cells in long-lasting Graves disease (dated by TCRdb to the early 2020s). With respect to the entire study: Patients with newly diagnosed Graves' disease had been on antithyroid drugs for under 3 months. A total of around 35 samples were covered by TCR sequencing, comprising approximately 13 persistent and about 20 newly diagnosed Graves' disease patients. Peripheral blood TCR sequencing and RNA sequencing compared persistent Graves' disease patients with newly diagnosed Graves' disease patients. The study took place in China and was registered as a clinical trial.

What the time point label conveys for this sample: newly diagnosed GD, antithyroid drugs for less than 3 months. RNA was extracted from PBMCs in TRIzol for both TCR sequencing and RNA sequencing. Graves' disease was diagnosed according to American Thyroid Association guidelines. Recruitment of patients was carried out at an endocrinology department in Xi'an, China. From each patient, 7.5 to 9.5 milliliters of peripheral blood was collected into an EDTA anticoagulant tube. Ficoll Paque Plus density gradient separation was used to isolate PBMCs, and no further T cell sorting was done. An Agilent 2100 Bioanalyzer and agarose gel were used to check RNA quality, while a NanoDrop 2000 measured RNA concentration. Libraries came from multiplex PCR. Data came from an Illumina HiSeq 4000. iRepertoire HTBI primers and Arm-PCR amplification of CDR3 regions were used to construct TCR beta libraries. PCR products were gel purified before sequencing. Per the authors' processing: Gene usage analysis of CDR3 amino acid clonotypes used the 62 TRBV and some 13 TRBJ segments found across samples. Filtered high-quality paired reads were merged into contigs using COPE and FqMerger. BLAST was used to align contigs to IMGT TRBV, TRBD and TRBJ reference genes, and CDR3 was defined according to IMGT. Any clonotype with a frequency above 0.1% was classified as a highly expanded clone. Repertoire diversity was measured by Shannon entropy, and V-J evenness by the Gini coefficient. A clonotype was considered public if more than one individual shared it. TCRdb's own reprocessing of the public reads used fastp at Q25 and MiXCR and kept productive beta chains. Each record represents a unique CDR3 protein, reported with the most common genes and DNA among its rows. The V and J calls, along with clone size, are taken from TCRdb and not from the paper's own processing. Recorded for this sample are roughly 260,000 distinct CDR3 sequences; 15% to 20% of them occurred a single time. Together, the top ten hold 14% of the sample.

V is shortened by 6 bases, J by 0 bases, and the region joining them spans 15 bases. The CDR3 covers 16 residues, taking in both the cysteine and the phenylalanine. The DNA shown is the 48-base CDR3, in frame from base 1. Sequences MNHEY (CDR1) and SVGEGT (CDR2) are obtained from the germline V gene. Details on this clonotype: Its antigen has not been determined. It has no much larger one-base neighbor in the sample; base qualities were not kept.

What the study reported, not specific to this receptor: Persistent disease showed preferential use of TRBV28, TRBJ1-2 and TRBJ2-5, whereas newly diagnosed disease favored TRBV20-1 and TRBJ2-1. Compared with newly diagnosed patients, patients with persistent Graves' disease had lower TCR Shannon entropy and fewer highly expanded clones, which suggests clonal expansion. As a limitation, the authors acknowledged that the small sample size may reduce accuracy. The study examined only peripheral blood because the primary lesion, thyroid tissue, could not be accessed. More public clonotypes were shared among persistent patients (about 2,800) than among newly diagnosed patients (roughly 1,000). Only the TCR beta chain was sequenced and analyzed.

Another study also made use of these data, one on T cells in Graves' hyperthyroidism and ophthalmopathy. As noted in the second study: Graves' hyperthyroidism was defined as stable when no progression to ophthalmopathy occurred over 18 months of follow-up. Hyperthyroidism patients were newly diagnosed, had a disease duration of under 2 months, and were aged 18 to 65 years. Exclusion was applied to patients with uncontrolled infections, other autoimmune diseases, pregnancy or lactation. Diagnoses relied on clinical symptoms, serum thyroxine and TRAb, thyroid ultrasound and orbital computed tomography. The TCR CDR3 was subjected to a first round of RT-PCR using the HTBI primer set and the Qiagen OneStep RT-PCR kit. Most expanded thyroid clonotypes (frequency above 0.001) were also found in blood, which suggests that blood repertoires may mirror thyroid immune responses. Ophthalmopathy was separated from stable hyperthyroidism by a 13 V-J signature model, with approximately 85% sensitivity and about 81% specificity obtained in cross-validation and 80%/75% obtained in testing. In validation, progression to ophthalmopathy was predicted by the model with nearly 71% sensitivity and approximately 78% specificity, a median of 6.5 months before onset. A discovery cohort of about 100 patients, approximately 45 with Graves' ophthalmopathy and under 60 with stable Graves' hyperthyroidism, was used to find distinguishing TCR V-J signatures. Prospective prediction of ophthalmopathy was tested in an independent validation cohort consisting of fewer than 20 hyperthyroidism patients and 17 patients who later progressed to ophthalmopathy. The 100 or so discovery patients were divided at random into training and test sets in a 7:3 ratio. In several Graves' hyperthyroidism patients, the study also compared T-cell repertoires from thyroid tissue with T-cell repertoires from blood. After blood sampling, hyperthyroidism patients were treated with methimazole at a starting dose of 30 mg daily, and ophthalmopathy patients were treated with high-dose intravenous methylprednisolone. The libraries were constructed in a second round of multiplex PCR and then size-selected and purified. Sequencing of the libraries was done on an Illumina HiSeq2000 using paired-end 100 bp reads. SOAPnuke was used to process the raw data, with reads discarded if the reads contained adapters or uncalled bases, had a mean Phred below 15, or lacked an exact constant-primer or identifier match. COPE v1.2.5 was used to merge high-quality paired reads, and clonotypes were defined as unique nucleotide sequences. MiTCR v1.1 was used to align clonotypes to the IMGT TRBV, TRBD and TRBJ reference segments. The analysis was restricted to V-J combinations with a frequency above 0.0001, which together covered 99% to 99.2% of the repertoires. A TCS score was defined as the ratio between F50 (clonal expansion) and ExV (chaos), using BLOSUM62-based TCRdist between CDR3 peptides within each V-J. Welch's t-statistics and random forest reduced 500 to 550 V-J features to roughly 13, which were used in a naive Bayes classifier (R e1071). Sample size was not statistically predetermined, and blinding of investigators to group allocation was not performed. TCR Vbeta CDR3 sequencing of 135 peripheral blood samples (around 45 ophthalmopathy, roughly 74 hyperthyroidism and around 17 progressor patients) is reported in the paper.

The source material was peripheral blood mononuclear cells (PBMCs), sampled at new diagnosis, from a patient treated with antithyroid drugs. This sequence uses TRBV6-2 or TRBV6-3 and TRBJ2-4, with the D segment identity uncertain. This sequence originates from a woman in her thirties with Graves disease. Donor details come from another sample of the same person, matched by shared clones. The CDR3 corresponds to CASSLSYTLAKNIQYF. The DNA reads TGTGCCAGCAGCCTCTCCTACACACTAGCCAAAAACATTCAGTACTTC.